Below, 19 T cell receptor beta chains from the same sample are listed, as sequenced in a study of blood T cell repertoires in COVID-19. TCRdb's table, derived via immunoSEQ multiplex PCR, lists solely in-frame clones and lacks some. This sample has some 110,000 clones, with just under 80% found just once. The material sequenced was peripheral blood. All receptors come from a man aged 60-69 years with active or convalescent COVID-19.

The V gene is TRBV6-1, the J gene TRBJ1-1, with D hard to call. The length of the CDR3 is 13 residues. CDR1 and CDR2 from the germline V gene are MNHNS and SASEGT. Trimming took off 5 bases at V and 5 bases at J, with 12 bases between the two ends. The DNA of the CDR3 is TGTGCCAGCAGTTATTCGGGAGGTACTGAAGCTTTCTTT. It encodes CASSYSGGTEAFF.

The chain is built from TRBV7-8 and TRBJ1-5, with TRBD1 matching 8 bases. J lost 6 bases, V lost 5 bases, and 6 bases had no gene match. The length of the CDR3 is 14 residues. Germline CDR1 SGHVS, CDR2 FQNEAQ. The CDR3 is CASSNDRGIQPQHF. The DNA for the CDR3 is TGTGCCAGCAGCAACGACAGGGGAATTCAGCCCCAGCATTTT.

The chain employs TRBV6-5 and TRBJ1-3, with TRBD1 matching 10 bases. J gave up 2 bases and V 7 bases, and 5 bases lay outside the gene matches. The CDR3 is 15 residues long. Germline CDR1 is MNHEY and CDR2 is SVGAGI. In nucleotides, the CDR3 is TGTGCCAGCACCCCGGACAGGGGGACTGGAAACACCATATATTTT. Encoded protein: CASTPDRGTGNTIYF.

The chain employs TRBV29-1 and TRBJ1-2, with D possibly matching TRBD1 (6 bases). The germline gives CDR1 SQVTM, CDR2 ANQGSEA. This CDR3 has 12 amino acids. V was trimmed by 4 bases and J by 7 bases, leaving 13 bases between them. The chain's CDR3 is CSVVGSGAGYTF. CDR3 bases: TGCAGCGTTGTAGGTTCAGGGGCTGGCTACACCTTC.

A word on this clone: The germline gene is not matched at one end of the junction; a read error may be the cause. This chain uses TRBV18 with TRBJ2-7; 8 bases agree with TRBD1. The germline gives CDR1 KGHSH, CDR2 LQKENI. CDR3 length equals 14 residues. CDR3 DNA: TGTGCCAGCTCCCCACAGGGGGAGAGCTACGAGCAGTACTTC. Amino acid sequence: CASSPQGESYEQYF.

CDR3 DNA sequence: TGTGCCAGCAGCCCTCCCCAGGCACCCCGCACCGGGGAGCTGTTTTTT. Encoded protein: CASSPPQAPRTGELFF. This sequence joins TRBV7-3 and TRBJ2-2; D not certain. V shed 5 bases and J shed 4 bases, with 17 bases lying between them. Germline CDR1 is SGHTA and CDR2 is FQGTGA. There are 16 residues in the CDR3.

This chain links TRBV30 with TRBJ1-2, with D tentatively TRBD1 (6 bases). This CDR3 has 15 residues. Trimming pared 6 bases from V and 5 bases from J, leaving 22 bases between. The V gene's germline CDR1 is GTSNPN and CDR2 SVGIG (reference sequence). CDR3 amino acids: CACPNPRGGEYGYTF. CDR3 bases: TGTGCCTGCCCAAATCCCAGGGGAGGGGAGTATGGCTACACCTTC.

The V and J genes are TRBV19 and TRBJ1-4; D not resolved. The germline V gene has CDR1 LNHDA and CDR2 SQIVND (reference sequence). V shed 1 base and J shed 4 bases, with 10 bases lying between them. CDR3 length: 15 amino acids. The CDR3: CASSIGGDSNEKLFF. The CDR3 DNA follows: TGTGCCAGTAGTATAGGCGGGGATAGTAATGAAAAACTGTTTTTT.

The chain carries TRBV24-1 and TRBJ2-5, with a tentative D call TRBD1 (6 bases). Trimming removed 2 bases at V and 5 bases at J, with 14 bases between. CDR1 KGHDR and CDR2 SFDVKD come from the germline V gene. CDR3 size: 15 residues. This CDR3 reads CATSDSTGSRETQYF. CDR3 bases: TGTGCCACCAGTGATTCAACAGGGTCCCGGGAGACCCAGTACTTC.

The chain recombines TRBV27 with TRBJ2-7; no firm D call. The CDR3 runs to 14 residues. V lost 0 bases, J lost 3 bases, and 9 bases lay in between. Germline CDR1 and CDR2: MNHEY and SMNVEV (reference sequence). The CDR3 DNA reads TGTGCCAGCAGTTTATCGTGGCCCCTCTACGAGCAGTACTTC. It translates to CASSLSWPLYEQYF.

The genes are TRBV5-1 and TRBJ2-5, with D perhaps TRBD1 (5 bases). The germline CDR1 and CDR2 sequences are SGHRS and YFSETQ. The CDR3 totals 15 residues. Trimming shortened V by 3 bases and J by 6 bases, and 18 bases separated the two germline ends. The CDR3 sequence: CASSSPLPRGKTQYF. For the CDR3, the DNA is TGCGCCAGCAGCTCCCCCTTGCCAAGGGGAAAGACCCAGTACTTC.

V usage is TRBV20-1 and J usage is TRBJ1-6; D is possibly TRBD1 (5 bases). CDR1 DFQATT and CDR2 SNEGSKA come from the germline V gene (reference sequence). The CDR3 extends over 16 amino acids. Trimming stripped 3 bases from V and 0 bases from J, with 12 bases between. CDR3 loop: CSASVSGGSYNSPLHF. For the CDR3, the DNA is TGCAGTGCTAGTGTGTCCGGGGGCTCCTATAATTCACCCCTCCACTTT.

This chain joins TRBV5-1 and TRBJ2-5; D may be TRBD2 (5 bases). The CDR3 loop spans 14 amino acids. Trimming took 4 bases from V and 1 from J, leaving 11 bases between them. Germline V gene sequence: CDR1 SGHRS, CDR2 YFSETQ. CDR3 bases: TGCGCCAGCAGCCGCGGACTTGCCCAAGAGACCCAGTACTTC. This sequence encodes CASSRGLAQETQYF. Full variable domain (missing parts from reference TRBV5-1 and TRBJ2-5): KAGVTQTPRYLIKTRGQQVTLSCSPISGHRSVSWYQQTPGQGLQFLFEYFSETQRNKGNFPGRFSGRQFSNSRSEMNVSTLELGDSALYLCASSRGLAQETQYFGPGTRLLVL.

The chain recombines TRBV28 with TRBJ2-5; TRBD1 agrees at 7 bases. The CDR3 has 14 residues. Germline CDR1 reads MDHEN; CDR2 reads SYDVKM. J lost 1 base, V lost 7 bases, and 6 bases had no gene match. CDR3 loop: CASKFGTAQETQYF. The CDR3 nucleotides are TGTGCCAGCAAGTTTGGGACAGCCCAAGAGACCCAGTACTTC.

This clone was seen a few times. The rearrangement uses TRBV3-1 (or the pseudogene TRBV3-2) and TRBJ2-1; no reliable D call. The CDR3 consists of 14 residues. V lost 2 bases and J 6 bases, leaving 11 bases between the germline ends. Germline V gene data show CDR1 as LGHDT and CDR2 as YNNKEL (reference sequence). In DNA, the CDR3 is TGTGCCAGCAGCCAATTCTATTCCGGCAATGAGCAGTTCTTC. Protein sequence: CASSQFYSGNEQFF.

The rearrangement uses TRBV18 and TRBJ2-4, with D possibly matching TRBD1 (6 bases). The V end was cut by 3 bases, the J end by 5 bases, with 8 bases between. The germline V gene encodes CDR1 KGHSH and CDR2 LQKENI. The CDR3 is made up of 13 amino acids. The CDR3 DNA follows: TGTGCCAGCTCACCCCGGACAGAAAACATTCAGTACTTC. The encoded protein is CASSPRTENIQYF.

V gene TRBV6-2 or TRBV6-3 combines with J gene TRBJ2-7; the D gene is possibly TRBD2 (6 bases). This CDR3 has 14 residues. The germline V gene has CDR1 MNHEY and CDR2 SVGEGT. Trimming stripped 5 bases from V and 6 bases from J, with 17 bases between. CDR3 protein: CASSLSGLGAEQYF. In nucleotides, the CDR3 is TGTGCCAGCAGTCTAAGCGGGTTGGGCGCCGAGCAGTACTTC.

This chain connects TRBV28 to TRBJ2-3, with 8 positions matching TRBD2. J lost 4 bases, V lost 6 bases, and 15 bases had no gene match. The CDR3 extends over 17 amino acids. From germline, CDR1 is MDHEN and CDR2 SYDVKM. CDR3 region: CASSPWGAGEGSDTQYF. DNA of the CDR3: TGTGCCAGCAGCCCATGGGGAGCGGGAGAGGGGTCAGATACGCAGTATTTT.

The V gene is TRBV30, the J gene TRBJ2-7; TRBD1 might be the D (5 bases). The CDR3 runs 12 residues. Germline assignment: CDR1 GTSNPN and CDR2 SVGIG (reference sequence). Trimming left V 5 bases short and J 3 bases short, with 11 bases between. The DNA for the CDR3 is TGTGCCTGGGCCAGGGATCACTACGAGCAGTACTTC. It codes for CAWARDHYEQYF.